These 28 T cell receptor beta chains share one sample of origin, sequenced in a study of T-cell memory formation after mild COVID-19. One entry per CDR3 protein, called by TCRdb with MiXCR from the 5' RACE reads. The sample includes about 400,000 distinct CDR3 sequences, 14% of them seen just once. Sequenced input: PBMCs or a T cell subset sorted from them (not recorded which). The receptors derive from a man between 18 and 29 years old who had mild COVID-19 (a few samples of this study predate the infection). Cell type and time point are not known.

This clonotype was detected only a few times. The J gene is TRBJ1-2, the V gene TRBV5-1; TRBD1 is a possible D gene (6 bases). V was clipped by 4 bases and J by 2 bases, with 15 bases between them. The CDR3 spans 15 residues. In germline, CDR1 is SGHRS, CDR2 YFSETQ. In DNA form, the CDR3 reads TGCGCCAGCAGCGCGCGACAGGCGCACAACTATGGCTACACCTTC. It specifies CASSARQAHNYGYTF. The whole variable domain, remainder taken from reference TRBV5-1 and TRBJ1-2, is KAGVTQTPRYLIKTRGQQVTLSCSPISGHRSVSWYQQTPGQGLQFLFEYFSETQRNKGNFPGRFSGRQFSNSRSEMNVSTLELGDSALYLCASSARQAHNYGYTFGSGTRLTVV.

This chain uses TRBV20-1 with TRBJ1-2; D is ambiguous. The CDR3 totals 11 residues. The V gene lost 6 bases and the J gene lost 2 bases, with 7 bases spanning the gap. Germline V gene lookup returns CDR1 DFQATT and CDR2 SNEGSKA (reference sequence). CDR3 loop: CSATDNYGYTF. In DNA form, the CDR3 reads TGCAGTGCGACCGACAACTATGGCTACACCTTC.

This chain links TRBV10-3 with TRBJ1-2, with D possibly TRBD1 on 6 matching bases. The V and J ends lost 6 bases and 6 bases respectively, with 17 bases between them. This CDR3 region has 14 residues. Germline V gene lookup returns CDR1 ENHRY and CDR2 SYGVKD. CDR3 sequence (DNA): TGTGCCATCAGGGGGGCTGGTTATGGGGATGGCTACACCTTC. It is translated as CAIRGAGYGDGYTF.

This clonotype showed up just a few times. V usage is TRBV20-1 and J usage is TRBJ1-4; possible D gene TRBD1, 6 bases. This CDR3 has 13 amino acids. Germline V gene sequence: CDR1 DFQATT, CDR2 SNEGSKA (reference sequence). CDR3 sequence: CSANRAPNEKLFF. CDR3 sequence (DNA): TGCAGCGCGAACAGGGCCCCAAATGAAAAACTGTTTTTT.

The V gene is TRBV4-3, the J gene TRBJ2-5; D is possibly TRBD1 or TRBD2 (5 bases each). Trimming took off 0 bases at V and 2 bases at J, with 13 bases between the two ends. The germline V gene has CDR1 LGHNA and CDR2 YSLEER. CDR3 length: 16 amino acids. CDR3 sequence (DNA): TGCGCCAGCAGCCAAGAACACCCGGGGCCTCAAGAGACCCAGTACTTC. Amino acids: CASSQEHPGPQETQYF.

CDR3 sequence: CASSLGTSGSGTQYF. For the CDR3, the DNA is TGTGCCAGCAGTTTGGGGACTAGCGGGTCGGGTACGCAGTATTTT. The chain combines TRBV12-3 or TRBV12-4 with TRBJ2-3; 12 bases fit TRBD2. The trim removed 3 bases at V and 8 bases at J, leaving 6 bases unmatched. This CDR3 is built from 15 residues.

This clonotype was detected a few times. The chain uses TRBV7-8 and TRBJ2-1; 10 nucleotides line up with TRBD2. CDR1 and CDR2 from the germline V gene are SGHVS and FQNEAQ. The CDR3 covers 18 residues. J was trimmed by 7 bases and V by 6 bases; bases with no gene match: 18. The CDR3 region has the DNA TGTGCCAGCAGGTTAAACCTAGCGGGAGTAGCGAGTAATAATGAGCAGTTCTTC. This sequence encodes CASRLNLAGVASNNEQFF.

The V and J genes are TRBV18 and TRBJ2-7; D is possibly TRBD2 (6 bases). The V and J ends lost 4 bases and 2 bases respectively, with 6 bases between them. The CDR3 loop spans 12 amino acids. The germline CDR1 and CDR2 sequences are KGHSH and LQKENI. The CDR3 bases are TGTGCCAGCTCACGCGGGGCCTACGAGCAGTACGTC. Encoded protein: CASSRGAYEQYV.

The chain uses TRBV20-1 and TRBJ2-5; the D gene is possibly TRBD1 (5 bases). The CDR3 has 14 residues. Germline V gene sequence: CDR1 DFQATT, CDR2 SNEGSKA (reference sequence). Trimming took 0 bases from V and 9 from J, leaving 17 bases between them. The CDR3 coding sequence is TGCAGTGCTAGAGATCCCGCAGGGCCTCCCCCCCAGTACTTC. Translated, it gives CSARDPAGPPPQYF.

The rearrangement joins TRBV2 to TRBJ1-2, with D unclear. CDR3 size: 14 residues. The V gene's germline CDR1 is SNHLY and CDR2 FYNNEI. Trimming took 2 bases from V and 4 from J, leaving 11 bases between them. This CDR3 is CASSEPRRIYGYTF. The CDR3 bases are TGTGCCAGCAGTGAACCGCGCCGTATCTATGGCTACACCTTC.

This clonotype was detected ten times or more. The gene calls are TRBV5-5 and TRBJ2-5, with D perhaps TRBD1 (6 bases). This CDR3 comprises 13 residues. With 10 bases removed from V and 4 bases from J, the gap between germline ends came to 17 bases. Germline CDR1 and CDR2: SGHKS and YYEKEE (reference sequence). Here the CDR3 reads CACGIRGTETQYF. The CDR3 DNA follows: TGTGCCTGCGGCATCAGGGGCACAGAGACCCAGTACTTC. Drawing the rest from reference TRBV5-5 and TRBJ2-5, the complete variable domain is DAGVTQSPTHLIKTRGQQVTLRCSPISGHKSVSWYQQVLGQGPQFIFQYYEKEERGRGNFPDRFSARQFPNYSSELNVNALLLGDSALYLCACGIRGTETQYFGPGTRLLVL.

J is TRBJ2-5 and V is TRBV12-3 or TRBV12-4, with TRBD2 as a possible D gene (6 bases). V was trimmed by 6 bases and J by 1 base, leaving 9 bases between them. The CDR3 contains 13 residues. In nucleotides, the CDR3 is TGTGCCAGCAGGCGGGATATCCAAGAGACCCAGTACTTC. It translates to CASRRDIQETQYF.

The chain uses TRBV29-1 and TRBJ2-1; D is ambiguous. The germline V and J ends were trimmed by 3 bases and 6 bases, with 0 bases remaining between them. This CDR3 region has 9 residues. From germline, CDR1 is SQVTM and CDR2 ANQGSEA. The CDR3 reads CSVDNEQFF. The CDR3 nucleotides are TGCAGCGTTGACAATGAGCAGTTCTTC.

This clonotype was detected a few times. The V gene is TRBV27, the J gene TRBJ2-3; D call uncertain. Deletions cut 6 bases from V and 5 bases from J, with 12 bases between. This CDR3 spans 13 amino acids. The germline V gene encodes CDR1 MNHEY and CDR2 SMNVEV (reference sequence). The chain's CDR3 is CASSPIGGDTQYF. CDR3 bases: TGTGCCAGCAGCCCCATCGGCGGAGATACGCAGTATTTT.

V usage is TRBV7-2 and J usage is TRBJ1-5; tentatively, D is TRBD1 (5 bases). Per germline, CDR1 SGHTA and CDR2 FQGNSA. V was pared by 4 bases and J by 5 bases, with 15 bases between. This CDR3 comprises 15 residues. The CDR3 region is CASSSPGQRDQPQHF. The CDR3 nucleotides read TGTGCCAGCAGCTCTCCCGGACAAAGAGATCAGCCCCAGCATTTT.

The rearrangement uses TRBV6-2 or TRBV6-3 and TRBJ2-7; tentatively, D is TRBD1 (6 bases). The V gene's germline CDR1 is MNHEY and CDR2 SVGEGT. There are 14 residues in the CDR3. V was pared by 6 bases and J by 0 bases, with 12 bases between. This CDR3 reads CASRSLDSSYEQYV. The CDR3 DNA is TGTGCCAGCAGGAGCCTGGACAGCTCCTACGAGCAGTACGTC.

The gene calls are TRBV6-6 and TRBJ2-3, with 10 bases lining up with TRBD2. V was pared by 8 bases and J by 4 bases, with 3 bases of the junction left unmatched. CDR3 length: 13 residues. Germline assignment: CDR1 MNHNY and CDR2 SVGAGI (reference sequence). This CDR3 reads CASLAGGSDTQYF. In DNA form, the CDR3 reads TGTGCCAGCTTAGCGGGGGGATCAGATACGCAGTATTTT.

The chain combines TRBV5-1 with TRBJ1-1; TRBD1 matches at 11 bases. Per the germline V gene, CDR1 is SGHRS and CDR2 is YFSETQ. This CDR3 has 14 amino acids. V shed 2 bases and J 8 bases; nucleotides not matched to a gene: 5. CDR3 protein: CASSFRTGGDEAFF. The DNA for the CDR3 is TGCGCCAGCAGCTTCCGGACAGGGGGCGACGAAGCTTTCTTT. Drawing the rest from reference TRBV5-1 and TRBJ1-1, the complete variable domain is KAGVTQTPRYLIKTRGQQVTLSCSPISGHRSVSWYQQTPGQGLQFLFEYFSETQRNKGNFPGRFSGRQFSNSRSEMNVSTLELGDSALYLCASSFRTGGDEAFFGQGTRLTVV.

The rearrangement joins TRBV4-1 to TRBJ1-6, with 7 bases that match TRBD1. The CDR3 spans 15 residues. Germline V gene data show CDR1 as MGHRA and CDR2 as YSYEKL. The J segment lost 5 bases and the V segment lost 2 bases, leaving 3 bases of the junction unmatched. The CDR3 DNA reads as TGCGCCAGCAGCCAATTAGACAGGGATAATTCACCCCTCCACTTT. This encodes CASSQLDRDNSPLHF.

This clonotype showed up many times. The chain joins TRBV4-2 to TRBJ2-3, with 8 bases aligning to TRBD2. Germline CDR1 and CDR2: LGHNA and YNFKEQ. V was pared by 3 bases and J by 0 bases, with 2 bases of the junction left unmatched. CDR3 size: 15 residues. CDR3 sequence reads: CASSQKRGSTDTQYF. CDR3 DNA: TGTGCCAGCAGCCAGAAGCGGGGGAGCACAGATACGCAGTATTTT.

V gene TRBV3-1 combines with J gene TRBJ2-4; 9 bases line up with TRBD2. The CDR3 runs 15 residues. Germline values: CDR1 LGHDT, CDR2 YNNKEL (reference sequence). V lost 3 bases, J lost 10 bases, and 10 bases stayed unmatched. In nucleotides, the CDR3 is TGTGCCAGCAGCCATTTGTGGCGTGGACTAGCGATTCAGTACTTC. Protein product: CASSHLWRGLAIQYF.

This clonotype was found many times. The J gene is TRBJ1-2, the V gene TRBV5-1; 7 bases line up with TRBD1. Per the germline V gene, CDR1 is SGHRS and CDR2 is YFSETQ. This CDR3 region has 14 residues. The V segment lost 4 bases and the J segment 5 bases; nucleotides outside the gene matches: 8. The CDR3 loop reads CASSPGQALYGYTF. In DNA form, the CDR3 reads TGCGCCAGCAGCCCAGGACAGGCCCTTTATGGCTACACCTTC.

The rearrangement links TRBV12-3 or TRBV12-4 to TRBJ2-1, with D perhaps matching TRBD2 (5 bases). Trimming removed 4 bases from V and 7 bases from J, with 11 bases in between. The CDR3 has 13 residues. The CDR3 loop reads CASSYRGSNEQFF. CDR3 bases: TGTGCCAGCAGTTACCGGGGATCGAATGAGCAGTTCTTC.

This clonotype was counted many times. The genes are TRBV6-5 and TRBJ2-7; no reliable D call. Trimming removed 3 bases from V and 6 bases from J, with 12 bases in between. This CDR3 is 13 amino acids long. The germline gives CDR1 MNHEY, CDR2 SVGAGI. CDR3 sequence reads: CASSYGSVFEQYF. The CDR3 DNA sequence: TGTGCCAGCAGTTATGGGTCCGTTTTCGAGCAGTACTTC.

The chain employs TRBV2 and TRBJ2-7, with TRBD2 matching over 9 bases. V lost 7 bases to trimming and J lost 6 bases; unmatched junction nucleotides: 4. CDR1 is SNHLY, CDR2 FYNNEI, per germline. The CDR3 loop spans 12 amino acids. CDR3 sequence (DNA): TGTGCCAGCACCGCGGGGGGGGCCGAGCAGTACGTC. Amino acids: CASTAGGAEQYV.

This clonotype was seen a handful of times. This sequence joins TRBV12-3 or TRBV12-4 and TRBJ2-1, with D possibly matching TRBD2 (6 bases). V lost 5 bases, J lost 9 bases, and 20 bases lay in between. The CDR3 is 15 amino acids. The CDR3 sequence: CASSRDSKPVFEQFF. Here the CDR3 DNA reads TGTGCCAGCAGTCGGGACTCGAAGCCCGTCTTTGAGCAGTTCTTC.

This clonotype was picked up a small number of times. V gene TRBV6-2 or TRBV6-3 combines with J gene TRBJ2-7; 8 nucleotides match TRBD2. This CDR3 is built from 14 residues. J gave up 2 bases and V 4 bases, and 4 bases lay outside the gene matches. The germline V gene encodes CDR1 MNHEY and CDR2 SVGEGT. CDR3 bases: TGTGCCAGCAGTTCCCTAGCGGGTACCTACGAGCAGTACTTC. Protein: CASSSLAGTYEQYF.

This clonotype was picked up many times. This chain joins TRBV7-8 and TRBJ1-4; tentative D call: TRBD1 (6 bases). The CDR3 consists of 14 residues. CDR1 SGHVS and CDR2 FQNEAQ come from the germline V gene. Trimming pared 0 bases from V and 5 bases from J, leaving 7 bases between. CDR3 nucleotide sequence: TGTGCCAGCAGCTTAGCGGGGGGCAATGAAAAACTGTTTTTT. Translating it yields CASSLAGGNEKLFF.